This record covers a single T cell receptor beta chain. What it recognizes is unknown. These data belong to a study of beta chain features in type 1 diabetes. Study conclusions and caveats: PCR may have favored shorter templates equally in patients and controls.

Expressed TCRB transcripts were sequenced, since all the RNA that had been isolated was reverse transcribed. Assay: immunoSEQ multiplex PCR; the TCRdb copy retains only in-frame clones and omits some. This table holds under 250,000 clones, roughly 30% found once. One heparinised blood draw, averaging about 120 mL, came from each donor. The authors sorted CD4+ naive, central memory, regulatory and stem cell-like memory cells via CD45RO/CCR7/CD25/CD127/CD95/CD27. The CDR3 spans 14 residues. CDR1 is GTSNPN, CDR2 SVGIG, per germline (reference sequence). Trimming shortened V by 5 bases and J by 4 bases, and 12 bases separated the two germline ends.

V usage is TRBV30 and J usage is TRBJ2-6; a weak D match, TRBD2 (6 bases). Material: central memory CD4+ T cells from blood. The sequence was collected from a young man in good health. The CDR3 DNA reads as TGTGCCTGGGGGGACGGACTAGGGGCCAACGTCCTGACTTTC. Amino acid sequence: CAWGDGLGANVLTF.